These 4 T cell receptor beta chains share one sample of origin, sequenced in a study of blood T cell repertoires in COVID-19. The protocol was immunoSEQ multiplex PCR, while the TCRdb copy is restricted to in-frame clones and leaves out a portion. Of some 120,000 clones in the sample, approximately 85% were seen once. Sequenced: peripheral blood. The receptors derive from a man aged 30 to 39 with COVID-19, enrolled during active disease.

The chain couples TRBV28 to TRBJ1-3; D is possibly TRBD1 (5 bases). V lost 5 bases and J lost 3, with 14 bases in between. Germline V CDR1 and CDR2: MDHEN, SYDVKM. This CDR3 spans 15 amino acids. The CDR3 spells CASSTRGGVGNTIYF. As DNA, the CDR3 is TGTGCCAGCAGTACCCGAGGAGGGGTTGGAAACACCATATATTTT. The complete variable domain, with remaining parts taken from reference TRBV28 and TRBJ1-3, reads DVKVTQSSRYLVKRTGEKVFLECVQDMDHENMFWYRQDPGLGLRLIYFSYDVKMKEKGDIPEGYSVSREKKERFSLILESASTNQTSMYLCASSTRGGVGNTIYFGEGSWLTVV.

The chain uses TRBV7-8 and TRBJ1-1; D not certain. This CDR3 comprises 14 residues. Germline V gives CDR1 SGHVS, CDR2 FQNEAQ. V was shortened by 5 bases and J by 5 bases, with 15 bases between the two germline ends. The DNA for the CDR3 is TGTGCCAGCAGCCCTTCGGGTGTCGAGACTGAAGCTTTCTTT. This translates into CASSPSGVETEAFF.

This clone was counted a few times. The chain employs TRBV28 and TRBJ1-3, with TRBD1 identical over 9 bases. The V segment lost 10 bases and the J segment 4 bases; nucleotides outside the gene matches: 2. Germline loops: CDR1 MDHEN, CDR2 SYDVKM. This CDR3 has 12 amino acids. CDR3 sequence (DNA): TGTGCCATAGGGACAGGGGGAAACACCATATATTTT. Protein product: CAIGTGGNTIYF.

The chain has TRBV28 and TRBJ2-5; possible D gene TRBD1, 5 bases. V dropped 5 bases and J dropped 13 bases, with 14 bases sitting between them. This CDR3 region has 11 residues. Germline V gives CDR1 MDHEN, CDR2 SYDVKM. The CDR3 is CASSPDSYRYF. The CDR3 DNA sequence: TGTGCCAGCAGTCCCGACAGTTACCGGTACTTC. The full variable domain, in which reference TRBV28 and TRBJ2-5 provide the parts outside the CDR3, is DVKVTQSSRYLVKRTGEKVFLECVQDMDHENMFWYRQDPGLGLRLIYFSYDVKMKEKGDIPEGYSVSREKKERFSLILESASTNQTSMYLCASSPDSYRYFGPGTRLLVL.